These T cell receptor beta chains were read from a single sample in a study of cytomegalovirus exposure and HLA in healthy donors. TCRdb's table, derived via immunoSEQ multiplex PCR, lists solely in-frame clones and lacks some. The table lists more than 150,000 clones, about 80% of them singletons, with approximately 2% in the top ten. The sequenced sample was PBMCs. The source of these receptors is a young woman in good health and CMV-seronegative. The CDR3 runs from the conserved cysteine through the conserved F or W.

TRBV4-1	TRBJ2-7	CASSQEGQISYEQYF
TRBV21-1	TRBJ1-5	CASSYPRGGTRNQPQHF
TRBV2	TRBJ1-4	CASSESEQGVEKLFF
TRBV9	TRBJ2-3	CASSVGGRGSSTDTQYF
TRBV6-1	TRBJ2-7	CASSEVLAGDYEQYF
TRBV11-2	TRBJ1-3	CASSSRTGYGNTIYF
TRBV7-3	TRBJ1-1	CASSDGGGTEAFF
TRBV28	TRBJ1-5	CASSQGQINQPQHF
TRBV5-1	TRBJ2-7	CASSLQAGVYEQYF
TRBV27	TRBJ1-5	CASSLGTLRPQHF
TRBV19	TRBJ2-3	CASTPSAVTSTDTQYF
TRBV27	TRBJ1-1	CASSFFGGASNIEAFF
TRBV10-3	TRBJ2-4	CAISGSGRNIQYF
TRBV2	TRBJ1-1	CASSVRQKNTEAFF
TRBV7-9	TRBJ1-4	CASSLSGGGEKLFF
TRBV7-9	TRBJ2-7	CASSSQSRGYEQYF
TRBV7-6	TRBJ2-1	CASSFGGILNEQFF
TRBV7-6	TRBJ1-3	CASSYDRVSGNTIYF
TRBV27	TRBJ2-2	CASSSLTRGGELFF
TRBV2	TRBJ2-4	CASSPRGGEGVKNSQYF
TRBV1	TRBJ2-7	CTSSQGLLGQELYEQYF
TRBV15	TRBJ2-3	CATSRGTSADTQYF
TRBV2	TRBJ1-2	CASSEDRKNLYGYTF